The present T cell receptor (beta chain) was sequenced within a study of technical replicates of blood from several donors. Germline V gene lookup returns CDR1 SGHDT and CDR2 YYEEEE. V shed 5 bases and J 4 bases; nucleotides not matched to a gene: 7. The CDR3 is made up of 14 amino acids. The assay was immunoSEQ multiplex PCR, and TCRdb's table has in-frame clones only and misses some. The repertoire holds about 56,000 clones, nearly 95% seen once, with 3% to 3.5% in the top ten. This sequence was found in a human donor in good health. Some clones in this sample may be carry-over from other donors' samples. The chain carries TRBV5-6 and TRBJ2-7, with 9 bases aligning to TRBD1. Sequenced input: PBMCs. The CDR3 loop is CASRQRDREYEQYF. CDR3 nucleotides: TGTGCCAGCAGGCAGAGGGACAGGGAGTACGAGCAGTACTTC.